The rows below give T cell receptor beta chains drawn from one sample of a study of TIL therapy for anti-PD-1-resistant metastatic lung cancer. Libraries were prepared by immunoSEQ multiplex PCR; TCRdb keeps only in-frame clonotypes and omits some of them. Among tens of thousands of clones listed, approximately 69% were seen once. The sequencing used blood, collected at baseline. These receptors were taken from a person aged 25 to 79 with non-small cell lung cancer. CDR3s include the opening cysteine and the closing phenylalanine or tryptophan. Each record gives: clone size, D gene, V gene, J gene, CDR3 DNA, CDR3 protein. The D gene is left open where the match is weak. Expanded clones are given a class, and other clones once, few, many or no size at all.

-	-	TRBV6-4	TRBJ1-1	TGTGCCAGCAGTGAGGGTTCTCAGGGAAAAAATGAAGCTTTCTTT	CASSEGSQGKNEAFF
few	TRBD1	TRBV5-6	TRBJ1-1	TGTGCCAGCAGCCGACAGGGCTGGGGAGCTTTCTTT	CASSRQGWGAFF
-	-	TRBV4-1	TRBJ2-7	TGCGCCAGCAGCCAAGTGATGGGGGGCAACGAGCAGTACTTC	CASSQVMGGNEQYF
few	-	TRBV5-4	TRBJ2-2	TGTGCCAGCAGCTTGGCCCTGTGGGGAGGGGGAGACACCGGGGAGCTGTTTTTT	CASSLALWGGGDTGELFF
-	-	TRBV5-4	TRBJ2-7	TGTGCCAGCAGCCTAAACCGGGCCCCCTACGAGCAGTACTTC	CASSLNRAPYEQYF
-	TRBD1	TRBV2	TRBJ2-7	TGTGCCAGCAGTGCCACGGGACAGGGGTACGAGCAGTACTTC	CASSATGQGYEQYF
few	-	TRBV30	TRBJ1-1	TGTGCCTGGAGTGTCCCGAACACTGAAGCTTTCTTT	CAWSVPNTEAFF
few	-	TRBV5-1	TRBJ1-3	TGCGCCAGCAGCCCTTGGACCGGAGAACTCTCTGGAAACACCATATATTTT	CASSPWTGELSGNTIYF
-	-	TRBV6-1	TRBJ1-4	TGTGCCAGCAGTGACCCGTCCGGCGGGACTGAAAAACTGTTTTTT	CASSDPSGGTEKLFF
-	TRBD2	TRBV5-4	TRBJ2-3	TGTGCCAGCAGCTCCGGACGGACTAGCCTCACAGATACGCAGTATTTT	CASSSGRTSLTDTQYF
-	TRBD1	TRBV19	TRBJ2-2	TGTGCCAGTAGTATCGGGACAGGGGTCGCCGGGGAGCTGTTTTTT	CASSIGTGVAGELFF
-	-	TRBV2	TRBJ2-1	TGTGCCAGCAGGCCGGCCGTAGCTAGGGACTACAATGAGCAGTTCTTC	CASRPAVARDYNEQFF
-	TRBD2	TRBV7-6	TRBJ2-3	TGTGCCAGCAGCTTCCCGGGCGGGGGGTCCACAGATACGCAGTATTTT	CASSFPGGGSTDTQYF
-	-	TRBV7-6	TRBJ1-6	TGTGCCAGCAGCTTTGGGGGTTCCTATAATTCACCCCTCCACTTT	CASSFGGSYNSPLHF
-	TRBD2	TRBV27	TRBJ2-7	TGTGCCAGCAGTTTCTCTAGCGGGTCACCCTACGAGCAGTACTTC	CASSFSSGSPYEQYF
-	TRBD1	TRBV5-4	TRBJ2-1	TGTGCCAGCAGCCGGGACAGGGTAGAGTTCTTC	CASSRDRVEFF
once	TRBD2	TRBV5-1	TRBJ2-1	TGCGCCAGCAGCTTGGGCGGGGGGAACTACAATGAGCAGTTCTTC	CASSLGGGNYNEQFF
-	-	TRBV7-8	TRBJ2-1	TGTGCCAGCAGCTATGGAACAGGATACAATGAGCAGTTCTTC	CASSYGTGYNEQFF
-	TRBD1	TRBV10-3	TRBJ2-3	TGTGCCATCAGTGAGTCGACTCGCACAGGGGAAGGCACAGATACGCAGTATTTT	CAISESTRTGEGTDTQYF
-	-	TRBV7-3	TRBJ2-3	TGTGCCAGCAGCGTCGACTCGACCGGGGAGGAGTATTTT	CASSVDSTGEEYF
-	-	TRBV4-1	TRBJ2-6	TGCGCCAGCAGCCGCCCCGACCCGGGGGCCAACGTCCTGACTTTC	CASSRPDPGANVLTF
-	-	TRBV10-3	TRBJ1-2	TGTGCCATCAGGGGGACGGAGACTAACTATGGCTACACCTTC	CAIRGTETNYGYTF
-	-	TRBV4-2	TRBJ2-5	TGTGCCAGCAGCCAGGGAGGCGGGGACAACCCGGAGACCCAGTACTTC	CASSQGGGDNPETQYF
-	-	TRBV6-5	TRBJ2-6	TGTGCCAGCAGTTATCGGTTCTCTGGGGCCAACGTCCTGACTTTC	CASSYRFSGANVLTF
-	TRBD2	TRBV6-6	TRBJ2-7	TGTGCCAGCAGTTACACGTTAGCGGGCTACGAGCAGTACTTC	CASSYTLAGYEQYF
-	TRBD2	TRBV27	TRBJ2-7	TGTGCCAGCAGTTCGAGCGGGAGGATATACGAGCAGTACTTC	CASSSSGRIYEQYF
-	-	TRBV2	TRBJ2-3	TGTGCCAGCGGCAAAGCCGGTTTAGGTGATACGCAGTATTTT	CASGKAGLGDTQYF
once	TRBD2	TRBV5-4	TRBJ2-3	TGTGCCAGCAGCTTGGACAGCGGGGGGACAGATACGCAGTATTTT	CASSLDSGGTDTQYF
few	TRBD1	TRBV2	TRBJ1-2	TGTGCCAGCGGGACAGGGTTCGATGGCTACACCTTC	CASGTGFDGYTF
-	-	TRBV11-3	TRBJ2-5	TGTGCCAGCAGCCGGGCCGCCTCTGAGACCCAGTACTTC	CASSRAASETQYF
few	-	TRBV4-2	TRBJ1-5	TGTGCCAGCAGCCAAGCTGTTTTGAATCATCAGCCCCAGCATTTT	CASSQAVLNHQPQHF
few	-	TRBV27	TRBJ1-6	TGTGCCAGCACCCCGCTTGGGGGATTTGATTCACCCCTCCACTTT	CASTPLGGFDSPLHF
-	-	TRBV11-3	TRBJ2-7	TGTGCCAGCAAGGGGACGGTCTTCAACGAGCAGTACTTC	CASKGTVFNEQYF
-	-	TRBV7-9	TRBJ1-2	TGTGCCAGCAGCCCTGGGGGGTTTGGCTACACCTTC	CASSPGGFGYTF
-	-	TRBV5-1	TRBJ2-1	TGCGCCAGCAGCCCGTCTGGGAATGAGCAGTTCTTC	CASSPSGNEQFF
-	TRBD1	TRBV27	TRBJ1-1	TGTGCCAGCAGTCTCCTCTCGACAGGGGCGAAGAACACTGAAGCTTTCTTT	CASSLLSTGAKNTEAFF
-	-	TRBV27	TRBJ2-3	TGTGCCAGCAGTACCATCCCGGGACAAAGCACAGATACGCAGTATTTT	CASSTIPGQSTDTQYF
once	TRBD1	TRBV19	TRBJ2-3	TGTGCCAGTAGTTTTTGGGACAGAGATACGCAGTATTTT	CASSFWDRDTQYF
-	TRBD1	TRBV11-1	TRBJ2-7	TGTGCCAGCAGCCGTGACGCGACAGGGTACCCCCACGAGCAGTACTTC	CASSRDATGYPHEQYF
-	-	TRBV30	TRBJ1-3	TGTGCCCGGGATGCAGGGATCGGAAACACCATATATTTT	CARDAGIGNTIYF
-	-	TRBV11-3	TRBJ2-2	TGTGCCAGCAACCGAGGAGGGCCCAACACCGGGGAGCTGTTTTTT	CASNRGGPNTGELFF
once	-	TRBV5-1	TRBJ1-2	TGCGCCAGCAGCTTGGAGGGGCCAAGCTCCGGCTACACCTTC	CASSLEGPSSGYTF
-	TRBD1	TRBV5-4	TRBJ1-3	TGTGCCAGCAGCTTGGCTCAGGGGGCAAACACCATATATTTT	CASSLAQGANTIYF
-	-	TRBV27	TRBJ2-5	TGTGCCAGCAGTTTAAGGGGTGAGACCCAGTACTTC	CASSLRGETQYF
-	-	TRBV6-1	TRBJ1-5	TGTGCCAGCAGTGAGCTGGTGGCAGCGGGGGTTTATAGCAATCAGCCCCAGCATTTT	CASSELVAAGVYSNQPQHF
few	-	TRBV5-4	TRBJ1-1	TGTGCCAGCAGCACAGGATTGCTGAACACTGAAGCTTTCTTT	CASSTGLLNTEAFF
-	TRBD2	TRBV2	TRBJ2-3	TGTGCCAGCATTAGGAGCGGGGGAACAGATACGCAGTATTTT	CASIRSGGTDTQYF
-	-	TRBV10-1	TRBJ2-1	TGCGCCAGCAGTACCACGACAGGTGGGGAGTTCTTC	CASSTTTGGEFF
few	-	TRBV2	TRBJ1-1	TGTGCCAGCAGACGCGCGGGAGGGGTGAACACTGAAGCTTTCTTT	CASRRAGGVNTEAFF
-	-	TRBV5-1	TRBJ2-1	TGCGCCAGCAGTCGGGACTTGCGGGCGGGCAATGAGCAGTTCTTC	CASSRDLRAGNEQFF
-	TRBD2	TRBV7-6	TRBJ2-7	TGTGCCAGCAGCGGGCGACTAGCGGGGAGTTTGGAGAACGAGCAGTACTTC	CASSGRLAGSLENEQYF
few	-	TRBV7-7	TRBJ1-1	TGTGCTAGCAGCCGGACTTTGAACACTGAAGCTTTCTTT	CASSRTLNTEAFF
-	-	TRBV7-9	TRBJ1-1	TGTGCCAGCAGCCCTAGACAGACCGTGAACACTGAAGCTTTCTTT	CASSPRQTVNTEAFF
-	-	TRBV19	TRBJ2-5	TGTGCCAGTAGTATCTCTGGCGACAGTTCTACTTACCAAGAGACCCAGTACTTC	CASSISGDSSTYQETQYF
few	-	TRBV7-9	TRBJ2-3	TGTGCCAGCAGCTTAAGTCAGCGGCCCACAGATACGCAGTATTTT	CASSLSQRPTDTQYF
-	-	TRBV14	TRBJ2-5	TGTGCCAGCAGCCAAGGGGGGCCCCAGTACTTC	CASSQGGPQYF
-	-	TRBV19	TRBJ1-2	TGTGCCAGTAAGAGGACAGAAGATTATGGCTACACCTTC	CASKRTEDYGYTF
few	-	TRBV7-2	TRBJ1-3	TGTGCCAGCAGCACAATGGCTGGAAACACCATATATTTT	CASSTMAGNTIYF
-	-	TRBV30	TRBJ2-5	TGTGCCTGGAGTGTACAACTAGGTCCGGGAGAGACCCAGTACTTC	CAWSVQLGPGETQYF